These 21 T cell receptor beta chains were sequenced from one sample in a study of shared clonotypes between healthy human individuals. Here immunoSEQ multiplex PCR was the method, and the copy in TCRdb shows in-frame clones only, minus some. The sample yields about 1.5 million clones, 95% to 99% seen once. The sequenced material came from naive CD4+ T cells sorted from blood. Subset specified: CD45RA+ positively selected. The source is a man aged 30-40 years in good health.

The chain uses TRBV27 and TRBJ2-2; 9 positions agree with TRBD1. Trimming cost V 8 bases and J 4 bases; bases outside gene matches: 5. Germline V CDR1 and CDR2: MNHEY, SMNVEV (reference sequence). CDR3 length: 14 residues. The CDR3 loop reads CASARDRATGELFF. CDR3 coding DNA: TGTGCCAGCGCAAGGGACAGGGCCACCGGGGAGCTGTTTTTT.

Concerning this clone itself: The sample has other DNA sequences that encode this CDR3 too. This rearrangement joins TRBV5-1 to TRBJ2-5; D is possibly TRBD2 (5 bases). The V end lost 1 base, the J end lost 5 bases, and 9 bases lay between the germline ends. The germline V gene has CDR1 SGHRS and CDR2 YFSETQ. This CDR3 region has 13 residues. The CDR3: CASSLYGEETQYF. Here the CDR3 DNA reads TGCGCCAGCAGCTTGTACGGGGAGGAGACCCAGTACTTC.

The chain has TRBV18 and TRBJ2-3; weak D call: TRBD2 (5 bases). Trimming shortened V by 3 bases and J by 4 bases, and 14 bases separated the two germline ends. The CDR3 sequence is 15 residues long. Germline V gives CDR1 KGHSH, CDR2 LQKENI. Written as DNA, the CDR3 is TGTGCCAGCTCACCTCGGTCCCGGGATGCAGATACGCAGTATTTT. As protein: CASSPRSRDADTQYF.

The chain joins TRBV7-6 to TRBJ1-5; TRBD1 matches 9 bases. After removal of 5 bases from V and 6 bases from J, the junction contained 8 bases not matched to a gene. CDR3 length: 15 residues. The germline CDR1 and CDR2 sequences are SGHVS and FNYEAQ. CDR3 sequence (DNA): TGTGCCAGCAGCCCGGGACAGGGCCGGAGTCAGCCCCAGCATTTT. This encodes CASSPGQGRSQPQHF.

The genes are TRBV2 and TRBJ1-4; D is unresolved. CDR3 size: 11 residues. V was shortened by 2 bases and J by 8 bases, with 3 bases between the two germline ends. The V gene's germline CDR1 is SNHLY and CDR2 FYNNEI. The CDR3 loop reads CASSEIEKLFF. The DNA of the CDR3 is TGTGCCAGCAGTGAAATAGAAAAACTGTTTTTT.

This sequence joins TRBV21-1 and TRBJ2-7; whether TRBD1, the table's D call, matches the DNA was not checked. TRBV21-1 is recorded as a pseudogene. The CDR3 loop spans 14 amino acids. CDR3 bases: TGTGGGGACGGGGTCCAGGGGGGCCCTTACGAGCAGTACTTC. It specifies CGDGVQGGPYEQYF.

With regard to this clone: At one end, the junction sequence differs from germline, possibly due to a read error. V gene TRBV18 combines with J gene TRBJ2-1, with no clear D. This CDR3 has 12 amino acids. CDR1 is KGHSH, CDR2 LQKENI, per germline. DNA of the CDR3: TGTGCCAGCTCACCACCGGGGAATGGGCAGTTCTTC. Its protein product is CASSPPGNGQFF.

The chain combines TRBV18 with TRBJ1-4; possibly TRBD1 for D (5 bases). Trimming took off 3 bases at V and 8 bases at J, with 10 bases between the two ends. The germline V gene encodes CDR1 KGHSH and CDR2 LQKENI. This CDR3 comprises 13 residues. The CDR3 protein is CASSPQGMEKLFF. The CDR3 coding sequence is TGTGCCAGCTCACCGCAGGGAATGGAAAAACTGTTTTTT.

V usage is TRBV5-5 and J usage is TRBJ2-2; D remains ambiguous. Germline CDR1 reads SGHKS; CDR2 reads YYEKEE (reference sequence). V lost 4 bases and J 2 bases, leaving 9 bases between the germline ends. The length of the CDR3 is 14 residues. The CDR3 DNA reads as TGTGCCAGCAGCCTCACAAGTAACACCGGGGAGCTGTTTTTT. Its protein is CASSLTSNTGELFF.

The genes are TRBV19 and TRBJ2-7; no firm D call. Trimming pared 0 bases from V and 0 bases from J, leaving 6 bases between. The CDR3 spans 14 residues. The germline V gene has CDR1 LNHDA and CDR2 SQIVND (reference sequence). The CDR3 region is CASSIDFSSYEQYF. In DNA form, the CDR3 reads TGTGCCAGTAGTATAGATTTCAGCTCCTACGAGCAGTACTTC.

The chain combines TRBV9 with TRBJ2-7, with D perhaps matching TRBD2 (5 bases). In germline, CDR1 is SGDLS, CDR2 YYNGEE. V was pared by 3 bases and J by 2 bases, with 9 bases between. The CDR3 sequence is 13 residues long. The DNA of the CDR3 is TGTGCCAGCAGCGATGGACTTGCCTACGAGCAGTACTTC. Translating it yields CASSDGLAYEQYF.

The count of this clone is one. This chain uses TRBV28 with TRBJ1-5, with D unclear. Looked up from germline, CDR1 is MDHEN and CDR2 is SYDVKM. There are 15 residues in the CDR3. Between the trimmed V and J ends, which lost 4 bases and 2 bases, there was a span of 12 bases. CDR3: CASSSPWEGNQPQHF. The CDR3 DNA reads as TGTGCCAGCAGTTCCCCATGGGAGGGCAATCAGCCCCAGCATTTT.

J is TRBJ2-2 and V is TRBV2; 8 bases match TRBD1. Trimming at V came to 6 bases and at J to 1 base, leaving 4 bases not matched to a gene. The CDR3 sequence is 15 residues long. Germline CDR1 reads SNHLY; CDR2 reads FYNNEI. CDR3: CASRADRGNTGELFF. The CDR3 DNA reads TGTGCCAGCAGGGCAGACAGGGGGAACACCGGGGAGCTGTTTTTT.

The chain employs TRBV10-2 and TRBJ1-5; TRBD1 might be the D (6 bases). Germline V CDR1 and CDR2: WSHSY, SAAADI. The V end lost 0 bases, the J end lost 5 bases, and 11 bases lay between the germline ends. This CDR3 is built from 15 residues. The CDR3: CASSESAGAHQPQHF. CDR3 DNA sequence: TGCGCCAGCAGTGAGTCCGCAGGGGCGCATCAGCCCCAGCATTTT.

The V and J genes are TRBV6-1 and TRBJ2-7; tentative D call: TRBD2 (5 bases). The germline V and J ends were trimmed by 2 bases and 3 bases, with 17 bases remaining between them. The germline V gene has CDR1 MNHNS and CDR2 SASEGT. The CDR3 has 16 residues. The CDR3 DNA is TGTGCCAGCAGTGAACAAGCGGCCGGGGTCGGCTACGAGCAGTACTTC. Protein sequence: CASSEQAAGVGYEQYF.

The chain carries TRBV9 and TRBJ2-2; D is unclear. V was shortened by 3 bases and J by 1 base, with 7 bases between the two germline ends. Per the germline V gene, CDR1 is SGDLS and CDR2 is YYNGEE. The CDR3 has 14 residues. Here the CDR3 DNA reads TGTGCCAGCAGCGCAAGACAGAACACCGGGGAGCTGTTTTTT. As protein: CASSARQNTGELFF. The entire variable domain, with the rest obtained from reference TRBV9 and TRBJ2-2, is as follows: DSGVTQTPKHLITATGQRVTLRCSPRSGDLSVYWYQQSLDQGLQFLIQYYNGEERAKGNILERFSAQQFPDLHSELNLSSLELGDSALYFCASSARQNTGELFFGEGSRLTVL.

The V call is TRBV18, the J call TRBJ2-7; weak D call: TRBD1 (5 bases). The CDR3 loop spans 16 amino acids. Trimming removed 1 base from V and 5 bases from J, with 18 bases in between. Germline V gene sequence: CDR1 KGHSH, CDR2 LQKENI. Here the CDR3 reads CASSPQGGRVSHEQYF. The DNA of the CDR3 is TGTGCCAGCTCACCACAGGGTGGCAGGGTGTCCCACGAGCAGTACTTC.

This chain links TRBV7-2 with TRBJ1-2; no firm D call. V shed 2 bases and J shed 8 bases, with 9 bases lying between them. CDR3 length equals 12 residues. CDR1 is SGHTA and CDR2 is FQGNSA in the germline V gene. CDR3 in amino acids: CASSLILGGYTF. The CDR3 DNA reads as TGTGCCAGCAGCTTAATCTTGGGGGGCTACACCTTC.

A remark on this clone: Other DNA sequences in this specimen translate into the identical CDR3. The chain uses TRBV19 and TRBJ1-5; D is unresolved. The CDR3 contains 12 residues. Germline V CDR1 and CDR2: LNHDA, SQIVND (reference sequence). The ends were cut back, 1 base at V and 6 bases at J, with 4 bases in the middle. CDR3 bases: TGTGCCAGTAGTATAGTAAGTCAGCCCCAGCATTTT. This sequence encodes CASSIVSQPQHF.

V usage is TRBV9 and J usage is TRBJ2-3; D is ambiguous. CDR3 size: 15 residues. CDR1 and CDR2 (germline): SGDLS, YYNGEE. Trimming took off 0 bases at V and 2 bases at J, with 10 bases between the two ends. The CDR3 region has the DNA TGTGCCAGCAGCGTAGCGCCGTATTTCACAGATACGCAGTATTTT. Translating it yields CASSVAPYFTDTQYF.

V is TRBV11-2 and J is TRBJ2-3; the D gene is possibly TRBD1 (6 bases). V shed 5 bases and J shed 5 bases, with 23 bases lying between them. CDR1 is SGHAT and CDR2 is FQNNGV in the germline V gene. This CDR3 contains 17 residues. CDR3 amino acids: CASSGKQGLLLGDTQYF. CDR3 sequence (DNA): TGTGCCAGCAGCGGTAAACAGGGCCTCCTTCTGGGAGATACGCAGTATTTT.